Presented here are 5 T cell receptor beta chains from one specimen sequenced in a study of regulatory T cells in long-lasting Graves disease. Time point meaning: persistent/refractory GD, antithyroid drugs over 5 years with positive TRAb. TCR sequences were obtained from RNA taken from PBMCs. Libraries of TCR beta came from iRepertoire HTBI primers plus Arm-PCR of CDR3 regions. TCRdb ran MiXCR on the multiplex PCR reads and lists one entry per CDR3 protein. Among roughly 430,000 distinct CDR3 sequences, over 20% were seen once, and the ten largest hold roughly 13%. The source material was peripheral blood mononuclear cells (PBMCs), sampled when the disease was refractory, from a patient treated with antithyroid drugs. All receptors derive from a female donor with Graves disease.

This clonotype was counted many times. This chain uses TRBV3-1 with TRBJ1-2; TRBD1 matches 8 bases. V lost 8 bases and J lost 0; bases outside the gene matches: 5. This CDR3 has 14 amino acids. Looked up from germline, CDR1 is LGHDT and CDR2 is YNNKEL (reference sequence). Written as DNA, the CDR3 is TGTGCCAGCGGAGACAGGGGATCTAACTATGGCTACACCTTC. Protein: CASGDRGSNYGYTF.

This clonotype was observed a single time. The CDR3 DNA sequence: TGCAGTGCCGACGCCGGGACTAGCGGGAGATATACGCAGTATTTT. This sequence encodes CSADAGTSGRYTQYF. J is TRBJ2-3 and V is TRBV20-1, with 14 bases matching TRBD2. The ends lost 6 bases at V and 7 bases at J; junction bases unmatched: 9. Germline V gene sequence: CDR1 DFQATT, CDR2 SNEGSKA (reference sequence). This CDR3 spans 15 amino acids.

This clonotype has ten or more counts. The chain combines TRBV5-1 with TRBJ1-5, with D tentatively TRBD1 (6 bases). Trimming removed 0 bases at V and 0 bases at J, with 7 bases between. CDR3 size: 15 residues. CDR1 SGHRS and CDR2 YFSETQ come from the germline V gene. The CDR3 DNA is TGCGCCAGCAGCTTGGGGACAGATAGCAATCAGCCCCAGCATTTT. It codes for CASSLGTDSNQPQHF. Combining the CDR3 with reference TRBV5-1 and TRBJ1-5 gives the whole variable domain KAGVTQTPRYLIKTRGQQVTLSCSPISGHRSVSWYQQTPGQGLQFLFEYFSETQRNKGNFPGRFSGRQFSNSRSEMNVSTLELGDSALYLCASSLGTDSNQPQHFGDGTRLSIL.

This clonotype was picked up many times. An end of the junction differs from the germline gene, which may be a read error. The chain uses TRBV5-1 and TRBJ2-7, with D hard to call. Germline V gene data show CDR1 as SGHRS and CDR2 as YFSETQ. This CDR3 has 13 amino acids. The CDR3 reads CASSLDGSYEQYF. The CDR3 DNA follows: TGTGCCAGCAGCTTAGACGGCTCCTACGAGCAGTACTTC.

This clonotype was found many times. The chain's CDR3 is CASSPQPNSGNTIYF. In DNA, the CDR3 is TGTGCCAGCAGTCCCCAGCCGAACTCTGGAAACACCATATATTTT. This sequence joins TRBV12-3 or TRBV12-4 and TRBJ1-3; D gene ambiguous. The CDR3 spans 15 residues. V lost 5 bases to trimming and J lost 0 bases, with 11 bases between them.